These 22 T cell receptor beta chains share one sample of origin, sequenced in a study of cytomegalovirus exposure and HLA in healthy donors. The PCR used 60 Vbeta and 13 Jbeta primers. TCRdb's table, derived via immunoSEQ multiplex PCR, lists solely in-frame clones and lacks some. The repertoire has over 150,000 clones, approximately 78% of them found once; the top ten carry 6% to 8%. Sequencing input: PBMCs. The receptors stem from a woman aged 45-65 years in good health and CMV-seropositive.

The rearrangement links TRBV29-1 to TRBJ1-2; the match to TRBD1 covers 7 bases. The CDR3 is 14 amino acids. CDR1 is SQVTM, CDR2 ANQGSEA, per germline. After removal of 7 bases from V and 3 bases from J, the junction contained 11 bases not matched to a gene. The CDR3 DNA sequence: TGCAGCGCACCAGACTGGACAGGCGACTATGGCTACACCTTC. Its protein product is CSAPDWTGDYGYTF.

The chain uses TRBV2 and TRBJ2-2, with TRBD1 identical over 7 bases. The CDR3 loop spans 13 amino acids. The germline gives CDR1 SNHLY, CDR2 FYNNEI. The ends lost 7 bases at V and 4 bases at J; junction bases unmatched: 3. In DNA form, the CDR3 reads TGTGCCAGCAACGGGGACAGCACCGGGGAGCTGTTTTTT. Translation: CASNGDSTGELFF.

The chain couples TRBV6-5 to TRBJ2-7; a weak D match, TRBD1 (5 bases). V was trimmed by 5 bases and J by 3 bases, leaving 14 bases between them. Germline CDR1 reads MNHEY; CDR2 reads SVGAGI. This CDR3 is 14 amino acids long. The CDR3: CASSTRGANYEQYF. DNA of the CDR3: TGTGCCAGCAGTACCCGTGGGGCAAACTACGAGCAGTACTTC.

The rearrangement uses TRBV6-5 and TRBJ2-1; 11 bases match TRBD1. This CDR3 is built from 16 residues. Germline V lookup: CDR1 MNHEY, CDR2 SVGAGI. The V and J ends lost 0 bases and 10 bases, in that order; junction bases with no gene match: 8. This CDR3 reads CASSYSGQGVAWEQFF. CDR3 DNA sequence: TGTGCCAGCAGTTACTCGGGACAGGGGGTAGCCTGGGAGCAGTTCTTC.

The chain couples TRBV18 to TRBJ1-4, with TRBD1 as a possible D gene (6 bases). The CDR3 is made up of 13 amino acids. V lost 4 bases, J lost 5 bases, and 8 bases lay in between. In germline, CDR1 is KGHSH, CDR2 LQKENI. CDR3 protein: CASSLDRNEKLFF. DNA of the CDR3: TGTGCCAGCTCACTCGACAGGAATGAAAAACTGTTTTTT.

This sequence joins TRBV6-5 and TRBJ2-7, with 8 bases lining up with TRBD1. This CDR3 region has 15 residues. V was pared by 6 bases and J by 8 bases, with 15 bases of the junction left unmatched. The germline V gene encodes CDR1 MNHEY and CDR2 SVGAGI. This CDR3 is CASRDQDREIGKQYF. The CDR3 DNA is TGTGCCAGCAGGGACCAGGACAGGGAAATTGGAAAGCAGTACTTC.

This clone has more than one count but fewer than ten. This chain connects TRBV5-6 to TRBJ2-3, with 8 positions matching TRBD2. The V segment lost 4 bases and the J segment 8 bases; nucleotides outside the gene matches: 12. The CDR3 is 15 amino acids. In germline, CDR1 is SGHDT, CDR2 YYEEEE. CDR3 bases: TGTGCCAGCAGCCAGAGCGGGAGTAGCAGCGGTACGCAGTATTTT. It encodes CASSQSGSSSGTQYF.

V and J are TRBV6-6 and TRBJ2-7, with D maybe TRBD1 (6 bases). Germline V gene lookup returns CDR1 MNHNY and CDR2 SVGAGI (reference sequence). Trimming left V 5 bases short and J 2 bases short, with 13 bases between. The CDR3 runs to 14 residues. The CDR3 sequence: CASSPRTETYEQYF. CDR3 sequence (DNA): TGTGCCAGCAGTCCCAGGACAGAAACCTACGAGCAGTACTTC.

The chain combines TRBV5-1 with TRBJ1-1; the D is unclear. CDR1 and CDR2 (germline): SGHRS, YFSETQ. The CDR3 length is 14 residues. The ends were cut back, 1 base at V and 0 bases at J, with 7 bases in the middle. This CDR3 is CASSLIGVNTEAFF. The DNA of the CDR3 is TGCGCCAGCAGCTTGATCGGGGTGAACACTGAAGCTTTCTTT.

This chain joins TRBV7-9 and TRBJ2-3, with 9 bases that match TRBD1. The CDR3 consists of 15 residues. Per the germline V gene, CDR1 is SEHNR and CDR2 is FQNEAQ (reference sequence). Trimming took 5 bases from V and 4 from J; bases not matched to a gene: 7. The CDR3 nucleotides are TGTGCCAGCAGCATCGACAGGGGGTGGCCAGATACGCAGTATTTT. Protein sequence: CASSIDRGWPDTQYF.

The chain couples TRBV7-6 to TRBJ2-1; 9 nucleotides agree with TRBD1. This CDR3 is 14 amino acids long. With V trimmed by 4 bases and J by 5 bases, 3 bases remained unmatched. Per germline, CDR1 SGHVS and CDR2 FNYEAQ. The CDR3 region has the DNA TGTGCCAGCAGCTCTTGGACAGGGGACAATGAGCAGTTCTTC. Protein sequence: CASSSWTGDNEQFF.

The V call is TRBV19, the J call TRBJ1-2, with TRBD1 as a possible D gene (6 bases). Germline loops: CDR1 LNHDA, CDR2 SQIVND (reference sequence). The CDR3 runs 14 residues. Trimming shortened V by 5 bases and J by 2 bases, and 12 bases separated the two germline ends. For the CDR3, the DNA is TGTGCCAGTAGTCAAAACAGGGTGAACTATGGCTACACCTTC. Its translation is CASSQNRVNYGYTF.

This sequence joins TRBV28 and TRBJ1-1; D might be TRBD1 (6 bases). The V end lost 5 bases, the J end lost 0 bases, and 13 bases lay between the germline ends. CDR3 length: 15 residues. CDR1 MDHEN and CDR2 SYDVKM come from the germline V gene. The CDR3 sequence is CASSPPTGMNTEAFF. The CDR3 DNA reads as TGTGCCAGCAGTCCACCTACAGGGATGAACACTGAAGCTTTCTTT.

Of note for this clone: One end of the junction varies from germline; a read error may be responsible. The chain combines TRBV11-1 with TRBJ1-1; 10 bases align to TRBD1. The CDR3 sequence is 16 residues long. Germline V gives CDR1 SGHAT, CDR2 FQDESV (reference sequence). CDR3 coding DNA: TGTGCCAGCAGCTTACCGGGACAGGGGTATCGCACTGAAGTTTTCTTT. It yields the protein CASSLPGQGYRTEVFF.

Remarks on this clone: Sequence at one end of the junction differs from germline and may be a read error. The chain is built from TRBV7-9 and TRBJ1-5; 10 bases line up with TRBD1. Germline V gene lookup returns CDR1 SEHNR and CDR2 FQNEAQ (reference sequence). This CDR3 has 14 residues. The DNA of the CDR3 is TGTTCCAGCAGCTCCGGGACAGGGGTCCAGCCCCAGCATTTT. Protein sequence: CSSSSGTGVQPQHF.

The chain recombines TRBV27 with TRBJ2-5, with a tentative D call TRBD2 (6 bases). The J call may be faulty, since TRBJ2-7 better matches the DNA end. The CDR3 is 14 residues long. The V gene's germline CDR1 is MNHEY and CDR2 SMNVEV (reference sequence). This CDR3 reads CASGSDGGTYEQYF. In DNA form, the CDR3 reads TGTGCCAGCGGTTCGGACGGAGGGACCTACGAGCAGTACTTC.

This clone was counted a few times. DNA for the CDR3: TGTGCCACCCTGAGGGGGAAAGGTAAAGGCTACACCTTC. Its protein product is CATLRGKGKGYTF. The chain recombines TRBV28 with TRBJ1-2; possibly TRBD1 for D (6 bases). Germline V CDR1 and CDR2: MDHEN, SYDVKM. CDR3 length: 13 amino acids. V was trimmed by 10 bases and J by 8 bases, leaving 20 bases between them.

This chain joins TRBV28 and TRBJ1-4, with 10 bases matching TRBD1. The trim removed 6 bases at V and 7 bases at J, leaving 14 bases unmatched. The V gene's germline CDR1 is MDHEN and CDR2 SYDVKM. CDR3 size: 17 residues. The CDR3 loop is CASSPSRDRGGSEKLFF. The CDR3, as DNA: TGTGCCAGCAGCCCAAGCCGGGACAGGGGCGGCAGTGAAAAACTGTTTTTT.

The gene calls are TRBV29-1 and TRBJ2-4, with a possible D match to TRBD2 (5 bases). V was clipped by 0 bases and J by 6 bases, with 15 bases between them. The length of the CDR3 is 15 residues. From germline, CDR1 is SQVTM and CDR2 ANQGSEA. This CDR3 reads CSVEDPLAELNIQYF. CDR3 in DNA: TGCAGCGTTGAAGATCCGCTAGCCGAGCTAAACATTCAGTACTTC. The entire variable domain, with the rest obtained from reference TRBV29-1 and TRBJ2-4, is as follows: SAVISQKPSRDICQRGTSLTIQCQVDSQVTMMFWYRQQPGQSLTLIATANQGSEATYESGFVIDKFPISRPNLTFSTLTVSNMSPEDSSIYLCSVEDPLAELNIQYFGAGTRLSVL.

The table lists this clone with a count of one. V usage is TRBV5-1 and J usage is TRBJ2-1, with 10 bases that match TRBD1. The germline V gene has CDR1 SGHRS and CDR2 YFSETQ. CDR3 length: 15 amino acids. The J segment lost 8 bases and the V segment lost 3 bases, leaving 8 bases of the junction unmatched. The CDR3 sequence: CASSSDRGRAYEQFF. The CDR3 nucleotides read TGCGCCAGCAGCTCCGACAGGGGGCGTGCATATGAGCAGTTCTTC.

The J gene is TRBJ2-1, the V gene TRBV27; D perhaps matches TRBD2 (5 bases). The CDR3 totals 16 residues. CDR1 MNHEY and CDR2 SMNVEV come from the germline V gene (reference sequence). The V end lost 4 bases, the J end lost 7 bases, and 20 bases lay between the germline ends. Written as DNA, the CDR3 is TGTGCCAGCAGTTCTACCCGACTACGGGTCTCAAATGAGCAGTTCTTC. Protein sequence: CASSSTRLRVSNEQFF.

The sample holds one count of this clone. The chain is built from TRBV6-6 and TRBJ2-3; D uncertain. V was cut by 7 bases and J by 1 base, with 12 bases left in between. The germline gives CDR1 MNHNY, CDR2 SVGAGI (reference sequence). This CDR3 comprises 14 residues. The CDR3 sequence is CASIDTVGTDTQYF. The DNA for the CDR3 is TGTGCCAGCATAGACACCGTCGGCACAGATACGCAGTATTTT.